This TCR beta chain was recorded in a study of early T cells in non-severe SARS-CoV-2 infection. Study-level points and caveats: VDJdb-based matching was biased toward anti-spike CD8 responses and missed private and CD4 specificities.

As part of library construction, unique molecular identifiers were attached to individual cDNA molecules. One entry per CDR3 protein, called by TCRdb with MiXCR from the 5' RACE reads. The data show about 64,000 distinct CDR3 sequences, about 12% seen once. Trimming cost V 8 bases and J 2 bases; bases outside gene matches: 3. Germline values: CDR1 KGHDR, CDR2 SFDVKD. This CDR3 has 13 amino acids. This clonotype was picked up a small number of times. Its antigen remains unidentified. The clonotype originates from an adult who was a healthcare worker with PCR-confirmed SARS-CoV-2 infection or an uninfected control (not recorded which). The chain is built from TRBV24-1 and TRBJ1-1; 8 nucleotides align to TRBD1. The source was whole blood, collected at baseline. CDR3 DNA sequence: TGTGCCACCACCCAGGGGGCAAACACTGAAGCTTTCTTT. Its translation: CATTQGANTEAFF.